The 14 T cell receptor beta chains in this list originate from one sample, sequenced in a study of shared clonotypes between healthy human individuals. Data came from immunoSEQ multiplex PCR; TCRdb stores just in-frame clones and leaves some out. In the table there are over a million clones, approximately 98.5% of which are singletons. The sequenced sample consisted of naive CD4+ T cells sorted from blood. The sample's subset: CD45RA+ positively selected. The receptors were gathered from a man younger than 45 in good health.

The chain recombines TRBV6-6 with TRBJ2-7; no clear D. With 0 bases removed from V and 3 bases from J, the gap between germline ends came to 9 bases. The CDR3 sequence is 14 residues long. Germline loops: CDR1 MNHNY, CDR2 SVGAGI (reference sequence). The CDR3 region is CASSYSQQLYEQYF. CDR3 DNA: TGTGCCAGCAGTTACTCGCAGCAGCTCTACGAGCAGTACTTC.

This chain joins TRBV28 and TRBJ1-1; unclear D gene. The CDR3 has 13 amino acids. CDR1 MDHEN and CDR2 SYDVKM come from the germline V gene. V gave up 5 bases and J gave up 7 bases, with 14 bases separating them. The CDR3 bases are TGTGCCAGCAGTACCCGCGCGGGCAGTGAAGCTTTCTTT. Protein sequence: CASSTRAGSEAFF.

The V gene is TRBV4-3, the J gene TRBJ2-1; D is unclear. The CDR3 loop spans 10 amino acids. CDR1 LGHNA and CDR2 YSLEER come from the germline V gene. V was shortened by 3 bases and J by 6 bases, with 0 bases between the two germline ends. The CDR3 coding sequence is TGCGCCAGCAGCCACAATGAGCAGTTCTTC. Protein: CASSHNEQFF.

This chain connects TRBV19 to TRBJ2-7; 8 bases map to TRBD2. After removal of 6 bases from V and 3 bases from J, the junction contained 1 base not matched to a gene. This CDR3 has 12 residues. Looked up from germline, CDR1 is LNHDA and CDR2 is SQIVND (reference sequence). CDR3 sequence: CASSGRGYEQYF. CDR3 nucleotides: TGTGCCAGTAGCGGGAGGGGCTACGAGCAGTACTTC.

The chain uses TRBV7-2 and TRBJ2-7; the D gene is possibly TRBD2 (5 bases). V shed 0 bases and J shed 4 bases, with 7 bases lying between them. The CDR3 consists of 13 residues. CDR1 SGHTA and CDR2 FQGNSA come from the germline V gene. CDR3 sequence reads: CASSLALAYEQYF. The CDR3 region has the DNA TGTGCCAGCAGCTTAGCGTTAGCGTACGAGCAGTACTTC.

This clone showed up just once. This chain uses TRBV18 with TRBJ2-1; TRBD1 is a possible D gene (6 bases). This CDR3 has 21 amino acids. CDR1 and CDR2 (germline): KGHSH, LQKENI. V dropped 6 bases and J dropped 7 bases, with 37 bases sitting between them. The CDR3 DNA reads as TGTGCCAGCTCCTCTGTTAGGATATGGAAGATTGGGACAACCGATAAGAATGAGCAGTTCTTC. It specifies CASSSVRIWKIGTTDKNEQFF.

The chain recombines TRBV14 with TRBJ2-7, with 8 bases aligning to TRBD1. V gave up 1 base and J gave up 2 bases; unmatched junction bases: 4. Germline V gene sequence: CDR1 SGHDN, CDR2 FVKESK. The CDR3 sequence is 15 residues long. The CDR3, as DNA: TGTGCCAGCAGCCAAGGACAGGGGTATGCCTACGAGCAGTACTTC. It specifies CASSQGQGYAYEQYF.

CDR3 bases: TGTGCCAGCAGCGGACAGGGTAACTATGGCTACACCTTC. This codes for CASSGQGNYGYTF. The chain uses TRBV7-9 and TRBJ1-2; TRBD1 aligns across 8 bases. V was clipped by 5 bases and J by 1 base; unmatched bases: 0. The CDR3 totals 13 residues. The germline V gene encodes CDR1 SEHNR and CDR2 FQNEAQ (reference sequence).

V and J are TRBV9 and TRBJ2-2, with 8 bases matching TRBD2. V lost 0 bases, J lost 6 bases, and 7 bases stayed unmatched. The CDR3 contains 16 residues. Germline values: CDR1 SGDLS, CDR2 YYNGEE. As DNA, the CDR3 is TGTGCCAGCAGCGTAGGGGGACTAGATCTTGCCGGGGAGCTGTTTTTT. This codes for CASSVGGLDLAGELFF.

The rearrangement uses TRBV9 and TRBJ2-1; 9 nucleotides line up with TRBD2. V was clipped by 4 bases and J by 9 bases; unmatched bases: 11. Germline V gene lookup returns CDR1 SGDLS and CDR2 YYNGEE. This CDR3 has 15 amino acids. Here the CDR3 reads CASSLTVSGRGEQFF. The CDR3 DNA is TGTGCCAGCAGCCTGACGGTTAGCGGGAGAGGTGAGCAGTTCTTC.

The CDR3 is CASSFHTGQGVPGYTF. In DNA form, the CDR3 reads TGTGCCAGCAGCTTTCATACGGGACAGGGGGTTCCTGGCTACACCTTC. The genes are TRBV7-2 and TRBJ1-2, with 11 bases lining up with TRBD1. V lost 3 bases, J lost 7 bases, and 10 bases stayed unmatched. The V gene's germline CDR1 is SGHTA and CDR2 FQGNSA. CDR3 length equals 16 residues.

This clone was seen only once. This chain joins TRBV15 and TRBJ2-7, with 11 bases identical to TRBD1. In germline, CDR1 is LNHNV, CDR2 YYDKDF (reference sequence). With V trimmed by 0 bases and J by 2 bases, 12 bases remained unmatched. This CDR3 comprises 19 residues. The CDR3 nucleotides are TGTGCCACCAGCAGAGAATCCGGACAGGGGGCTGCGAGAGCCTACGAGCAGTACTTC. Amino acids: CATSRESGQGAARAYEQYF.

The chain has TRBV11-2 and TRBJ2-4; no clear D. Deletions cut 3 bases from V and 8 bases from J, with 20 bases between. CDR1 is SGHAT, CDR2 FQNNGV, per germline. This CDR3 contains 16 residues. The CDR3 region has the DNA TGTGCCAGCAGCTTGGGTAAACGCCGACGCGAGGACATTCAGTACTTC. It is translated as CASSLGKRRREDIQYF.

The genes are TRBV11-2 and TRBJ2-1; TRBD1 aligns across 7 bases. The CDR3 covers 13 residues. Germline V gene data show CDR1 as SGHAT and CDR2 as FQNNGV. After removal of 3 bases from V and 5 bases from J, the junction contained 1 base not matched to a gene. This chain's CDR3 is CASSFQGDNEQFF. The CDR3 nucleotides are TGTGCCAGCAGCTTTCAGGGGGACAATGAGCAGTTCTTC.